What follows are 20 T cell receptor beta chains derived from one specimen sequenced in a study of spatial heterogeneity in lung cancer. Study observations and caveats: The study found that expanded intratumoral alpha and beta TCR counts tracked tumor mutation counts.

The antigens these receptors bind are not known. This sample's time point: sample taken at primary tumor resection. TCRdb redid the calling of the 5' RACE reads with MiXCR, one entry per CDR3 protein. The sample has around 100,000 distinct CDR3 sequences; around 4.8% are singletons. The starting material was lung tumor tissue, obtained at surgery. The receptors shown here come from a male donor with early-stage non-small cell lung cancer.

This clonotype occurred many times. The rearrangement joins TRBV29-1 to TRBJ2-1, with D uncertain. Trimming took off 4 bases at V and 8 bases at J, with 9 bases between the two ends. Germline values: CDR1 SQVTM, CDR2 ANQGSEA. There are 11 residues in the CDR3. DNA for the CDR3: TGCAGCGTTGGGGTCCGCGATGAGCAGTTCTTC. This codes for CSVGVRDEQFF.

This clonotype was found a few times. The chain joins TRBV11-3 to TRBJ2-7; 7 bases are a match to TRBD1. The CDR3 length is 13 residues. The junction had 4 bases not matched to a gene; V was cut back by 5 bases and J by 3 bases. Germline V lookup: CDR1 SGHNT, CDR2 YENEEA. DNA of the CDR3: TGTGCCAGCAGCGCCCGGGACAGCTACGAGCAGTACTTC. As protein: CASSARDSYEQYF.

This clonotype was seen ten or more times. J is TRBJ2-7 and V is TRBV20-1, with 8 bases identical to TRBD2. The V gene end was trimmed by 1 base and the J gene end by 0 bases; junction bases not matched to a gene: 11. Germline values: CDR1 DFQATT, CDR2 SNEGSKA (reference sequence). The CDR3 has 17 amino acids. The CDR3 is CSARGSSGTPSSYEQYF. Written as DNA, the CDR3 is TGCAGTGCTAGAGGTAGTAGCGGGACTCCGAGCTCCTACGAGCAGTACTTC.

Only a few counts were recorded for this clonotype. CDR3 protein: CASSPPLTGEGYGYTF. In DNA form, the CDR3 reads TGTGCCAGCAGCCCCCCTCTGACGGGAGAGGGCTATGGCTACACCTTC. V and J are TRBV7-9 and TRBJ1-2; D unresolved. Trimming took off 5 bases at V and 4 bases at J, with 20 bases between the two ends. Germline CDR1 and CDR2: SEHNR and FQNEAQ (reference sequence). The CDR3 has 16 residues. The variable domain in full, completed from reference TRBV7-9 and TRBJ1-2, reads DTGVSQNPRHKITKRGQNVTFRCDPISEHNRLYWYRQTLGQGPEFLTYFQNEAQLEKSRLLSDRFSAERPKGSFSTLEIQRTEQGDSAMYLCASSPPLTGEGYGYTFGSGTRLTVV.

This clonotype appeared a few times. The chain joins TRBV14 to TRBJ2-7; D possibly corresponds to TRBD2 (6 bases). This CDR3 comprises 13 residues. The germline gives CDR1 SGHDN, CDR2 FVKESK. Trimming shortened V by 5 bases and J by 1 base, and 9 bases separated the two germline ends. The CDR3 protein is CASSYGTSYEQYF. The CDR3 DNA reads as TGTGCCAGCAGCTACGGGACTTCCTACGAGCAGTACTTC.

This clonotype has a count of ten or more. This chain connects TRBV6-1 to TRBJ2-1, with TRBD1 as a possible D gene (8 bases). Trimming stripped 6 bases from V and 6 bases from J, with 18 bases between. The CDR3 totals 15 residues. The germline V gene has CDR1 MNHNS and CDR2 SASEGT. Written as DNA, the CDR3 is TGTGCCAGCAGGACCCGGACAGGGAGGGCCAATGAGCAGTTCTTC. This codes for CASRTRTGRANEQFF.

This clonotype was recorded at least ten times. V is TRBV7-8 and J is TRBJ2-2; unclear D gene. Between the trimmed V and J ends, which lost 0 bases and 9 bases, there was a span of 11 bases. This CDR3 has 14 amino acids. Germline lookup yields CDR1 SGHVS and CDR2 FQNEAQ. CDR3 amino acids: CASSLALAPWELFF. DNA of the CDR3: TGTGCCAGCAGCTTAGCGCTGGCACCGTGGGAGCTGTTTTTT.

This clonotype occurred a few times. This rearrangement joins TRBV6-1 to TRBJ2-1, with TRBD1 as a possible D gene (6 bases). CDR3 length: 14 residues. From germline, CDR1 is MNHNS and CDR2 SASEGT. V was clipped by 11 bases and J by 6 bases, with 20 bases between them. This chain's CDR3 is CAGRGNRDGNEQFF. CDR3 bases: TGTGCCGGCCGGGGAAACAGGGACGGCAATGAGCAGTTCTTC.

The chain joins TRBV30 to TRBJ2-4; D perhaps matches TRBD2 (5 bases). CDR1 GTSNPN and CDR2 SVGIG come from the germline V gene (reference sequence). The V end was cut by 6 bases, the J end by 6 bases, with 18 bases between. This CDR3 comprises 14 residues. The CDR3, as DNA: TGTGCCTGTCTTTTGAACGGGATAGGAAACATTCAGTACTTC. It specifies CACLLNGIGNIQYF.

This clonotype was counted many times. This sequence joins TRBV20-1 and TRBJ2-3, with no clear D. The CDR3 spans 14 residues. CDR1 and CDR2 (germline): DFQATT, SNEGSKA (reference sequence). V was pared by 0 bases and J by 0 bases, with 7 bases between. The CDR3 sequence is CSARDLGSTDTQYF. The CDR3 DNA reads TGCAGTGCTAGAGATCTGGGTAGCACAGATACGCAGTATTTT.

As for this clonotype: This may stem from a read error, because a much larger clone lies one nucleotide away. This chain connects TRBV30 to TRBJ1-1; D call uncertain. The length of the CDR3 is 13 residues. Germline CDR1 and CDR2: GTSNPN and SVGIG (reference sequence). Trimming took off 3 bases at V and 1 base at J, with 9 bases between the two ends. CDR3 coding DNA: TGTGCCTGGAGCATACCAACGAACACTGAAGCTTTCTTT. Translated: CAWSIPTNTEAFF.

There are many counts of this clonotype. The V and J genes are TRBV18 and TRBJ1-2; the D gene is possibly TRBD1 (5 bases). CDR1 and CDR2 from the germline V gene are KGHSH and LQKENI. The CDR3 spans 13 residues. V was clipped by 6 bases and J by 7 bases, with 15 bases between them. The CDR3 here is CASSPRGQSGYTF. In nucleotides, the CDR3 is TGTGCCAGCTCCCCTAGGGGCCAAAGTGGCTACACCTTC.

This clonotype was recorded at least ten times. CDR3 sequence (DNA): TGCAGTGCTAGAGATCGACAGGTGACTTACAATGAGCAGTTCTTC. It specifies CSARDRQVTYNEQFF. This chain uses TRBV20-1 with TRBJ2-1, with a tentative D call TRBD1 (6 bases). Between the trimmed V and J ends, which lost 0 bases and 4 bases, there was a span of 13 bases. The germline gives CDR1 DFQATT, CDR2 SNEGSKA (reference sequence). This CDR3 has 15 residues.

This clonotype was recorded at least ten times. The chain has TRBV4-1 and TRBJ2-7, with 9 bases that match TRBD2. The junction had 1 base not matched to a gene; V was cut back by 2 bases and J by 2 bases. CDR1 is MGHRA, CDR2 YSYEKL, per germline. The CDR3 contains 14 residues. The CDR3 region has the DNA TGCGCCAGCAGCCAACTAGCGGGGCCCTACGAGCAGTACTTC. This sequence encodes CASSQLAGPYEQYF.

This chain uses TRBV15 with TRBJ1-1, with unresolved D. Germline V gives CDR1 LNHNV, CDR2 YYDKDF (reference sequence). There are 15 residues in the CDR3. The germline V and J ends were trimmed by 1 base and 0 bases, with 9 bases remaining between them. CDR3 bases: TGTGCCACCAGCAGAGTGGTAGGGATGAACACTGAAGCTTTCTTT. As protein: CATSRVVGMNTEAFF. Combining the CDR3 with reference TRBV15 and TRBJ1-1 gives the whole variable domain DAMVIQNPRYQVTQFGKPVTLSCSQTLNHNVMYWYQQKSSQAPKLLFHYYDKDFNNEADTPDNFQSRRPNTSFCFLDIRSPGLGDTAMYLCATSRVVGMNTEAFFGQGTRLTVV.

The chain couples TRBV28 to TRBJ1-5; weak D call: TRBD1 (6 bases). Germline V gene lookup returns CDR1 MDHEN and CDR2 SYDVKM. V lost 8 bases and J 5 bases, leaving 10 bases between the germline ends. The CDR3 is 12 amino acids. The CDR3 sequence: CASGSGDQPQHF. CDR3 sequence (DNA): TGTGCCAGCGGATCAGGGGATCAGCCCCAGCATTTT.

The sample holds many counts of this clonotype. The rearrangement uses TRBV27 and TRBJ1-2, with D perhaps TRBD1 (5 bases). The CDR3 has 14 residues. CDR1 is MNHEY and CDR2 is SMNVEV in the germline V gene (reference sequence). CDR3: CTEVGRATLYGYTF. The CDR3 coding sequence is TGTACCGAAGTGGGGCGGGCAACGTTATATGGCTACACCTTC.

This clonotype was recorded a few times. This chain connects TRBV20-1 to TRBJ1-5, with D tentatively TRBD1 (5 bases). Trimming took 6 bases from V and 3 from J, leaving 15 bases between them. Germline assignment: CDR1 DFQATT and CDR2 SNEGSKA (reference sequence). The CDR3 is made up of 14 amino acids. CDR3 in DNA: TGCAGTGCCAATGGGGGGGTCTTCAATCAGCCCCAGCATTTT. Translated: CSANGGVFNQPQHF.

This clonotype has ten or more counts. This chain links TRBV3-1 with TRBJ1-1; 7 bases agree with TRBD1. V gave up 4 bases and J gave up 7 bases; unmatched junction bases: 12. The germline CDR1 and CDR2 sequences are LGHDT and YNNKEL (reference sequence). This CDR3 contains 15 residues. CDR3 in amino acids: CASSRKGAGFNEAFF. For the CDR3, the DNA is TGTGCCAGCAGCCGGAAGGGGGCAGGGTTTAATGAAGCTTTCTTT.

This chain uses TRBV14 with TRBJ1-1, with unresolved D. V was cut by 4 bases and J by 3 bases, with 15 bases left in between. The germline V gene encodes CDR1 SGHDN and CDR2 FVKESK. The CDR3 has 15 residues. CDR3 region: CASSLFGPRDTEAFF. The DNA of the CDR3 is TGTGCCAGCAGCCTCTTCGGACCAAGGGACACTGAAGCTTTCTTT.